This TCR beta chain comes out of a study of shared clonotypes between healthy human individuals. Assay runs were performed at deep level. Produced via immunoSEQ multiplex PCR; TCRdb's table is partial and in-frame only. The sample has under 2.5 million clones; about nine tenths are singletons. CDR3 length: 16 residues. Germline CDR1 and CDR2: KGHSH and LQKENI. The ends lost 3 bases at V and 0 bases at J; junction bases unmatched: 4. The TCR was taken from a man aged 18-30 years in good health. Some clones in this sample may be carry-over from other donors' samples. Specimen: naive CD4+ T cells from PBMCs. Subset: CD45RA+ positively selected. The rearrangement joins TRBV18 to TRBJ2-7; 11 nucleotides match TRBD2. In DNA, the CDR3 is TGTGCCAGCTCACCCAGACTAGCGGGGAACTCCTACGAGCAGTACTTC. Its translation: CASSPRLAGNSYEQYF.